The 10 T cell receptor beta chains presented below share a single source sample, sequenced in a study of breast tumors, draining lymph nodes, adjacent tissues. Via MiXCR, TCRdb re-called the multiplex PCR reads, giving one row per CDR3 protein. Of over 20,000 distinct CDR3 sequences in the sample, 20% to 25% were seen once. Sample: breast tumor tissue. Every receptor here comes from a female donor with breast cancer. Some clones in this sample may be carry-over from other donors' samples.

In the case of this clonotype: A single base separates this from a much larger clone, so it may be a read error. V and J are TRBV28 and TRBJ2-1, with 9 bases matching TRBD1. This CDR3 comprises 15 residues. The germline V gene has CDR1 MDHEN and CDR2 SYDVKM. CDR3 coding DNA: TGTGCCAGCAGTTACGGGACAGGGAAGTCCAATGAGCAGCTCTTC. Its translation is CASSYGTGKSNEQLF.

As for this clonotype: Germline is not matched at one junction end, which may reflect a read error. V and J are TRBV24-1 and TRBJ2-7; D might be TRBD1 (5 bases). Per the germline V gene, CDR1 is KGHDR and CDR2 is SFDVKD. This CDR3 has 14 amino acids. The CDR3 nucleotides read TGTGCCACCAGTGACCGCAGGGCGCCCAGCGAGCAGTATTTC. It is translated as CATSDRRAPSEQYF.

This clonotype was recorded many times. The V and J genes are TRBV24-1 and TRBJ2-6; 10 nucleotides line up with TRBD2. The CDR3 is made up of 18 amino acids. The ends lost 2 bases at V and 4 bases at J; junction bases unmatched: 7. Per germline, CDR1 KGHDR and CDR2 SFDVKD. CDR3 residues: CATSDSSGSWGGANVLTF. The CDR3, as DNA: TGTGCCACCAGTGATTCTAGCGGGAGTTGGGGGGGGGCCAACGTCCTGACTTTC.

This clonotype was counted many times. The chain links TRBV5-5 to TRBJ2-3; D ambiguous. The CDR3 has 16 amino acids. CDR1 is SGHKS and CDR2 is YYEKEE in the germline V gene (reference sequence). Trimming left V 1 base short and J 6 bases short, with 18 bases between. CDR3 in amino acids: CASSLLSRAQGDTQYF. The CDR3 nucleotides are TGTGCCAGCAGCTTGTTATCTCGGGCCCAAGGGGATACGCAGTATTTT.

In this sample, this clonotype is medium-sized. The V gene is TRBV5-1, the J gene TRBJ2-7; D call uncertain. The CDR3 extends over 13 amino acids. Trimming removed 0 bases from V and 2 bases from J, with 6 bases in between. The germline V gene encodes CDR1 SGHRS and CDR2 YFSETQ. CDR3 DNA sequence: TGCGCCAGCAGCTTGGCCGGGCCCTACGAGCAGTACTTC. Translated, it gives CASSLAGPYEQYF. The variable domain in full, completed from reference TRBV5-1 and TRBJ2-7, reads KAGVTQTPRYLIKTRGQQVTLSCSPISGHRSVSWYQQTPGQGLQFLFEYFSETQRNKGNFPGRFSGRQFSNSRSEMNVSTLELGDSALYLCASSLAGPYEQYFGPGTRLTVT.

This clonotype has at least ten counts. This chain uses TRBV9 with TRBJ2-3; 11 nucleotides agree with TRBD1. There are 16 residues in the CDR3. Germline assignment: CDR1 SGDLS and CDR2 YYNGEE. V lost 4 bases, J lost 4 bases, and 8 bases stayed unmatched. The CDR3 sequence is CASSPGDRGRADTQYF. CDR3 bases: TGTGCCAGCAGCCCAGGGGACAGGGGGAGGGCAGATACGCAGTATTTT. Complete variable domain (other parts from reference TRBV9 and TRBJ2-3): DSGVTQTPKHLITATGQRVTLRCSPRSGDLSVYWYQQSLDQGLQFLIQYYNGEERAKGNILERFSAQQFPDLHSELNLSSLELGDSALYFCASSPGDRGRADTQYFGPGTRLTVL.

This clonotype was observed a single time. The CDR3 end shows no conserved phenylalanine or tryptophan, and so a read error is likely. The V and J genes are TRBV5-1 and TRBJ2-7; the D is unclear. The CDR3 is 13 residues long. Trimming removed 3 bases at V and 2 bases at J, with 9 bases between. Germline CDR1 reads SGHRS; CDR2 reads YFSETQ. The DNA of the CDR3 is TGCGCCAGCAGCTCGGCCGGGCCCTACGAGCAGTACTCC. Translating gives CASSSAGPYEQYS.

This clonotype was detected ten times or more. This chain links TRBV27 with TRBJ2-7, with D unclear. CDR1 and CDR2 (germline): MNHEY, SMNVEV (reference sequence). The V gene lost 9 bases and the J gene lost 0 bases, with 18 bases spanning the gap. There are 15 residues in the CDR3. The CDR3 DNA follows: TGTGCCAGTCAAAGGGCTGTAAGGACCTCCTACGAGCAGTACTTC. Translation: CASQRAVRTSYEQYF.

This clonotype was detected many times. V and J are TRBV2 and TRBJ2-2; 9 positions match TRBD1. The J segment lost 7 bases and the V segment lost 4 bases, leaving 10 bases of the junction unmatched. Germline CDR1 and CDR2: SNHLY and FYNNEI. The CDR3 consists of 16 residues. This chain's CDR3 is CASSAQGQGGSGELFF. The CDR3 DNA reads TGTGCCAGCAGTGCTCAGGGACAGGGTGGCAGCGGGGAGCTGTTTTTT.

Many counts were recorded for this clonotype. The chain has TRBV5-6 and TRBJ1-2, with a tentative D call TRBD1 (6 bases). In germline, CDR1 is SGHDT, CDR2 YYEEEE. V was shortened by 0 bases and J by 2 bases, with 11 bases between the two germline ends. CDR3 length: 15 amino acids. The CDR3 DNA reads TGTGCCAGCAGCTTGGTGGGGGGCCTGAACTATGGCTACACCTTC. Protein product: CASSLVGGLNYGYTF.